These 7 T cell receptor beta chains came from one sample sequenced in a study of cytomegalovirus exposure and HLA in healthy donors. 13 Jbeta primers and 60 Vbeta primers were used for the PCR. Here immunoSEQ multiplex PCR was the method, and the copy in TCRdb shows in-frame clones only, minus some. Of about 120,000 clones in the sample, approximately 8.6% were seen once. The sequenced material came from PBMCs. These TCRs come from a middle-aged woman in good health and CMV-seropositive.

This rearrangement joins TRBV13 to TRBJ2-7; TRBD2 is a possible D gene (6 bases). Deletions cut 0 bases from V and 7 bases from J, with 10 bases between. The CDR3 runs 13 residues. CDR1 is PRHDT and CDR2 is FYEKMQ in the germline V gene (reference sequence). The CDR3 DNA follows: TGTGCCAGCAGCTTAGGATCGGGGGATGAGCAGTACTTC. It encodes CASSLGSGDEQYF.

The chain employs TRBV30 and TRBJ1-5, with D possibly TRBD1 on 5 matching bases. The length of the CDR3 is 14 residues. Germline V lookup: CDR1 GTSNPN, CDR2 SVGIG (reference sequence). V gave up 2 bases and J gave up 5 bases, with 13 bases separating them. CDR3 region: CAWSSQGFDQPQHF. CDR3 bases: TGTGCCTGGAGTTCCCAGGGTTTTGATCAGCCCCAGCATTTT.

The genes are TRBV27 and TRBJ2-4; D unclear. V lost 5 bases, J lost 0 bases, and 11 bases lay in between. CDR3 length: 15 amino acids. Germline values: CDR1 MNHEY, CDR2 SMNVEV (reference sequence). This CDR3 reads CASSPITEAKNIQYF. CDR3 bases: TGTGCCAGCAGTCCCATTACAGAAGCCAAAAACATTCAGTACTTC.

The chain has TRBV2 and TRBJ1-2; D unresolved. The germline gives CDR1 SNHLY, CDR2 FYNNEI. V was clipped by 4 bases and J by 0 bases, with 6 bases between them. This CDR3 comprises 13 residues. Written as DNA, the CDR3 is TGTGCCAGCAGTGTCAGGTCTAACTATGGCTACACCTTC. Its protein product is CASSVRSNYGYTF.

This clone has more than one count but fewer than ten. This chain links TRBV19 with TRBJ1-5, with TRBD1 identical over 9 bases. Unmatched junction bases numbered 7, after V lost 5 bases and J lost 5 bases. CDR3 length: 15 amino acids. From germline, CDR1 is LNHDA and CDR2 SQIVND (reference sequence). CDR3 DNA: TGTGCCAGTAGTTCACCGGGACAGGGTTATCAGCCCCAGCATTTT. Translating it yields CASSSPGQGYQPQHF.

The chain uses TRBV9 and TRBJ2-5; TRBD2 aligns across 8 bases. V lost 3 bases, J lost 3 bases, and 7 bases stayed unmatched. The CDR3 contains 15 residues. Germline CDR1 and CDR2: SGDLS and YYNGEE. CDR3 in amino acids: CASSGGGTREETQYF. In DNA form, the CDR3 reads TGTGCCAGCAGCGGGGGGGGGACTAGGGAAGAGACCCAGTACTTC.

The table lists this clone with a few counts. The chain joins TRBV11-2 to TRBJ1-1; D is uncertain. The CDR3 length is 16 residues. Trimming took off 1 base at V and 0 bases at J, with 12 bases between the two ends. CDR1 is SGHAT, CDR2 FQNNGV, per germline. For the CDR3, the DNA is TGTGCCAGCAGCTTAGCAGGAATTAAAGTGAACACTGAAGCTTTCTTT. This codes for CASSLAGIKVNTEAFF.